The 9 T cell receptor beta chains presented below share a single source sample, sequenced in a study of follicular helper T cells after annual influenza vaccination. The data were produced by immunoSEQ multiplex PCR, yet TCRdb's version contains in-frame clones alone and is incomplete. This sample has about 11,000 clones, with over 75% found just once. The material sequenced was CXCR5- memory CD4+ T cells sorted from blood, taken 6 weeks after influenza vaccination. The receptors derive from an adult who received the influenza vaccine.

The chain combines TRBV5-4 with TRBJ2-3; perhaps D is TRBD1 or TRBD2 (6 bases each). CDR3 length: 13 amino acids. The V end was cut by 1 base, the J end by 8 bases, with 11 bases between. From germline, CDR1 is SGHNT and CDR2 YYREEE (reference sequence). The CDR3 region is CASSLWGASTQYF. As DNA, the CDR3 is TGTGCCAGCAGCTTGTGGGGGGCAAGTACGCAGTATTTT.

The rearrangement joins TRBV7-2 to TRBJ2-7; D call uncertain. V was trimmed by 0 bases and J by 10 bases, leaving 19 bases between them. CDR1 and CDR2 from the germline V gene are SGHTA and FQGNSA. The CDR3 is 15 residues long. The CDR3, as DNA: TGTGCCAGCAGCTTAGCCGTTGAATCGTCGGGTTTCCAGTACTTC. Residues: CASSLAVESSGFQYF.

The chain joins TRBV4-1 to TRBJ2-3; a possible D gene is TRBD1 (5 bases). There are 14 residues in the CDR3. Germline CDR1 reads MGHRA; CDR2 reads YSYEKL. The V gene lost 4 bases and the J gene lost 2 bases, with 10 bases spanning the gap. DNA for the CDR3: TGCGCCAGCAGCCCGGACATAACCACAGATACGCAGTATTTT. This translates into CASSPDITTDTQYF.

J is TRBJ2-5 and V is TRBV18; D might be TRBD2 (5 bases). Germline V CDR1 and CDR2: KGHSH, LQKENI. The length of the CDR3 is 15 residues. V was pared by 0 bases and J by 2 bases, with 10 bases between. CDR3 in amino acids: CASSPPPREQETQYF. The CDR3 DNA reads TGTGCCAGCTCACCACCTCCACGGGAACAAGAGACCCAGTACTTC.

The CDR3 coding sequence is TGCGCCAGCACCCCGGGGGGCGGGGGGCTTGGCGAGCAGTACTTC. It codes for CASTPGGGGLGEQYF. V usage is TRBV5-1 and J usage is TRBJ2-7, with 8 positions matching TRBD2. Germline V lookup: CDR1 SGHRS, CDR2 YFSETQ. The CDR3 spans 15 residues. The ends lost 6 bases at V and 6 bases at J; junction bases unmatched: 14.

CDR3 residues: CASSFGSPVGTEAFF. The CDR3 DNA follows: TGTGCCAGCAGCTTTGGCAGCCCCGTTGGCACTGAAGCTTTCTTT. The J gene is TRBJ1-1, the V gene TRBV11-3; D is ambiguous. Trimming pared 3 bases from V and 4 bases from J, leaving 15 bases between. CDR3 size: 15 residues. Per germline, CDR1 SGHNT and CDR2 YENEEA. The whole variable domain, filled in from reference TRBV11-3 and TRBJ1-1, reads EAGVVQSPRYKIIEKKQPVAFWCNPISGHNTLYWYLQNLGQGPELLIRYENEEAVDDSQLPKDRFSAERLKGVDSTLKIQPAELGDSAVYLCASSFGSPVGTEAFFGQGTRLTVV.

In this sample, this clone turned up a few times. This chain joins TRBV9 and TRBJ2-2, with unresolved D. Between the trimmed V and J ends, which lost 1 base and 4 bases, there was a span of 5 bases. Germline V lookup: CDR1 SGDLS, CDR2 YYNGEE. The CDR3 spans 13 residues. Here the CDR3 reads CASSVSATGELFF. The CDR3 DNA follows: TGTGCCAGCAGCGTAAGCGCCACCGGGGAGCTGTTTTTT.

The chain employs TRBV12-5 and TRBJ1-3; D gene uncertain. This CDR3 contains 14 residues. Trimming removed 8 bases at V and 0 bases at J, with 11 bases between. Germline CDR1 is LGHNT and CDR2 is FRNRAP. As DNA, the CDR3 is TGTGCTAGTCTTAAGCTCCCCTCTGGAAACACCATATATTTT. Its translation is CASLKLPSGNTIYF.

V is TRBV7-6 and J is TRBJ2-5, with 9 positions matching TRBD1. The germline V gene has CDR1 SGHVS and CDR2 FNYEAQ. This CDR3 contains 16 residues. Losses at the gene ends were 1 base for V and 4 bases for J; bases not matched to a gene: 7. CDR3 sequence (DNA): TGTGCCAGCAGCTTAGTTGGGGGGACAGGGACAGAGACCCAGTACTTC. It translates to CASSLVGGTGTETQYF.